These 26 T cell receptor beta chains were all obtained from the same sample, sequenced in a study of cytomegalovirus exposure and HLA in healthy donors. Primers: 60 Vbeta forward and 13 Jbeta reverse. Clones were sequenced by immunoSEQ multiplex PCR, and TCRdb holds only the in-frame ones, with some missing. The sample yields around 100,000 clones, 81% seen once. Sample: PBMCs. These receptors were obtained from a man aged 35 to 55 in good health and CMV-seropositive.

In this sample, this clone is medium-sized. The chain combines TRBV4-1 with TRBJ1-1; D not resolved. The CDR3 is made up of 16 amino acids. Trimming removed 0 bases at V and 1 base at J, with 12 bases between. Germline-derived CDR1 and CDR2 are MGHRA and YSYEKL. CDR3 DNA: TGCGCCAGCAGCCAAGATCACAACACACCGAACACTGAAGCTTTCTTT. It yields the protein CASSQDHNTPNTEAFF.

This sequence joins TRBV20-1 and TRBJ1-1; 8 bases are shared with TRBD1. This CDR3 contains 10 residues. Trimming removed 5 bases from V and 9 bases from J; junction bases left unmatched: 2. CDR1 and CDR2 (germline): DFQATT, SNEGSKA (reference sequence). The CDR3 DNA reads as TGCAGTGCTTGGACAGGGAAAGCTTTCTTT. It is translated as CSAWTGKAFF.

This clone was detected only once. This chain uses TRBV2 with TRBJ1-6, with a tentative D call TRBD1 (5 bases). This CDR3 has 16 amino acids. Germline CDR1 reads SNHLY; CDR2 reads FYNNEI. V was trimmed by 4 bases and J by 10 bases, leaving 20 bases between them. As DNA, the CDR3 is TGTGCCAGCAGTGTCGCTACAGGCCTCGTTGACTCACCCCTCCACTTT. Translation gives CASSVATGLVDSPLHF.

The CDR3, as DNA: TGTGCCAGCGACAGGGGAGCTTTCTTT. Its protein is CASDRGAFF. This chain links TRBV21-1 with TRBJ1-1; the D segment call TRBD1 is taken from the table without a DNA check. TRBV21-1 is termed a pseudogene. CDR3 length equals 9 residues.

The CDR3 is CASKSSGDTEAFF. The CDR3 nucleotides are TGTGCCAGCAAAAGCAGCGGGGACACTGAAGCTTTCTTT. The chain links TRBV28 to TRBJ1-1; D gene uncertain. The CDR3 spans 13 residues. The germline gives CDR1 MDHEN, CDR2 SYDVKM. V shed 7 bases and J shed 3 bases, with 12 bases lying between them.

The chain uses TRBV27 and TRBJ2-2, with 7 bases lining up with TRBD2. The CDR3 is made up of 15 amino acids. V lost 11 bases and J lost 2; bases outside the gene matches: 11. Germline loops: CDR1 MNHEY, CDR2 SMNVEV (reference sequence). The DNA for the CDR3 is TGTGCCTCGGGATCGGGACTACCAAACACCGGGGAGCTGTTTTTT. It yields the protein CASGSGLPNTGELFF.

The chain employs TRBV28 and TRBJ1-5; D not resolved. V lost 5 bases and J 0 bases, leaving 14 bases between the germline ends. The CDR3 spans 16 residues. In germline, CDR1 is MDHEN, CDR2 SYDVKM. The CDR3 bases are TGTGCCAGCAGTCCCGCGGACTTCTATAGCAATCAGCCCCAGCATTTT. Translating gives CASSPADFYSNQPQHF.

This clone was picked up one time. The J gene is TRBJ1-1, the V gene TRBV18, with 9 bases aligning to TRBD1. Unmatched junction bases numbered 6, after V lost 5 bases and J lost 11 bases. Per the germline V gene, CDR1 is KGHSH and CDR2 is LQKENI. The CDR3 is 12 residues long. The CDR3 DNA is TGTGCCAGCTCATCCGACAGGGGGAACGCTTTCTTT. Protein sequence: CASSSDRGNAFF.

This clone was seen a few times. The CDR3 DNA is TGTGCCAGCAGGCCAAGTACAGTTCTCACTAATGAAAAACTGTTTTTT. Translation gives CASRPSTVLTNEKLFF. The chain uses TRBV7-8 and TRBJ1-4; D is unresolved. The CDR3 loop spans 16 amino acids. The V end was cut by 6 bases, the J end by 2 bases, with 16 bases between. Germline CDR1 is SGHVS and CDR2 is FQNEAQ.

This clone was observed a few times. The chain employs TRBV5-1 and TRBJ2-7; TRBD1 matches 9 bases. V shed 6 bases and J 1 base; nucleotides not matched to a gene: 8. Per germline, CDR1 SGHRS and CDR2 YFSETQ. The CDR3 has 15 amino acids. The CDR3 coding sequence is TGCGCCAGCAATCCCGGCGGGACAGGGTCCTACGAGCAGTACTTC. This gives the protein CASNPGGTGSYEQYF.

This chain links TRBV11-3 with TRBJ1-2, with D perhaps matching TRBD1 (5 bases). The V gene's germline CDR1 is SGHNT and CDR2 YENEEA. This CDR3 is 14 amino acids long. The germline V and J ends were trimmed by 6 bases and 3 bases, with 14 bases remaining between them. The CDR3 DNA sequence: TGTGCCAGCAGTCCAGCCGGGGGGTACTATGGCTACACCTTC. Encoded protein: CASSPAGGYYGYTF.

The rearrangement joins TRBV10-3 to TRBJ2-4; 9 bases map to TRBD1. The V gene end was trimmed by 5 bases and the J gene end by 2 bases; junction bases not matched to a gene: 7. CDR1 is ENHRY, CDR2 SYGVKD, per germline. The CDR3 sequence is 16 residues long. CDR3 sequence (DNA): TGTGCCATCAGTCCAACAGGGGGCTCGACCAAAAACATTCAGTACTTC. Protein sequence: CAISPTGGSTKNIQYF.

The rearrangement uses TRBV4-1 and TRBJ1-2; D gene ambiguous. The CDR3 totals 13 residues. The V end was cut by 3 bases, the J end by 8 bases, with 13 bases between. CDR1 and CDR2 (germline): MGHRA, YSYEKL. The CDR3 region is CASSQETKLGYTF. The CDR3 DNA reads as TGCGCCAGCAGCCAGGAAACTAAACTGGGCTACACCTTC.

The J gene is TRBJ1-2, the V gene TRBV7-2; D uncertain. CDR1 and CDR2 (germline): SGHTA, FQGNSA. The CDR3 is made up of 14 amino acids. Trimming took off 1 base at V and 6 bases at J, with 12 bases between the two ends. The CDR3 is CASSLVSITDGYTF. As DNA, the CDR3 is TGTGCCAGCAGCTTAGTCTCCATAACGGATGGCTACACCTTC.

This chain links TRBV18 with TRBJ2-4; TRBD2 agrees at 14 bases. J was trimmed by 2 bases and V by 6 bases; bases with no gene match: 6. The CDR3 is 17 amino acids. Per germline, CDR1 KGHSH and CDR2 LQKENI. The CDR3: CASSPGLAGVTKNIQYF. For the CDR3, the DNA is TGTGCCAGCTCGCCGGGACTAGCGGGAGTCACCAAAAACATTCAGTACTTC.

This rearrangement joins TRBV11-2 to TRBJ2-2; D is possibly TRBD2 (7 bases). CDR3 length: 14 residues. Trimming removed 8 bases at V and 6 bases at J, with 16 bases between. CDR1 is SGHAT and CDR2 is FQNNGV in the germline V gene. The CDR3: CASGGGRGAGELFF. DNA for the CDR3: TGTGCCAGCGGGGGGGGGCGCGGGGCCGGGGAGCTGTTTTTT.

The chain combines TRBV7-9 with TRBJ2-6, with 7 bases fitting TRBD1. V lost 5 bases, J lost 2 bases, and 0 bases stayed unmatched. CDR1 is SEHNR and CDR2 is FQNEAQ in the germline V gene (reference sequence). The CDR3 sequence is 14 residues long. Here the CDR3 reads CASSQGAGANVLTF. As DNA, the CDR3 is TGTGCCAGCAGCCAGGGGGCTGGGGCCAACGTCCTGACTTTC. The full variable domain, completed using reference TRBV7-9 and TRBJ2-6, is DTGVSQNPRHKITKRGQNVTFRCDPISEHNRLYWYRQTLGQGPEFLTYFQNEAQLEKSRLLSDRFSAERPKGSFSTLEIQRTEQGDSAMYLCASSQGAGANVLTFGAGSRLTVL.

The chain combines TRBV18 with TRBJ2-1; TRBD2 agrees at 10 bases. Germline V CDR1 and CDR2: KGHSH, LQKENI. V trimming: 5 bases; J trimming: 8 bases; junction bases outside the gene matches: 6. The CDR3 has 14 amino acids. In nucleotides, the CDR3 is TGTGCCAGCTCAGCAGCGGGAGGGCCTGATGAGCAGTTCTTC. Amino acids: CASSAAGGPDEQFF.

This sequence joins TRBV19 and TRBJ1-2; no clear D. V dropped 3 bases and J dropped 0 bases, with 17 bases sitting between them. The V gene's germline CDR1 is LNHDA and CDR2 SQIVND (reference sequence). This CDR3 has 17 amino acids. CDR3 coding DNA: TGTGCCAGTAGTATCCCTGCTGGCAGCGGGACTAACTATGGCTACACCTTC. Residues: CASSIPAGSGTNYGYTF. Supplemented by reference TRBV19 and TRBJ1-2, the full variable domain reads DGGITQSPKYLFRKEGQNVTLSCEQNLNHDAMYWYRQDPGQGLRLIYYSQIVNDFQKGDIAEGYSVSREKKESFPLTVTSAQKNPTAFYLCASSIPAGSGTNYGYTFGSGTRLTVV.

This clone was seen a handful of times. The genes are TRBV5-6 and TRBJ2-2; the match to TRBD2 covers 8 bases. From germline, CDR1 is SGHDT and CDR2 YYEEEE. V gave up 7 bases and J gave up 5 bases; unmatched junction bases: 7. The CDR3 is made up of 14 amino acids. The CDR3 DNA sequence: TGTGCCAGCCGGCCGGGGGGGCTTACCGGGGAGCTGTTTTTT. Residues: CASRPGGLTGELFF.

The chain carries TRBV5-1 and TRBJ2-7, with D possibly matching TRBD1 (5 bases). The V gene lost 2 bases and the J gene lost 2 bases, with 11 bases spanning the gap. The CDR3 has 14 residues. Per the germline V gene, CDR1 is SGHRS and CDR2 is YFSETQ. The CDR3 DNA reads TGCGCCAGCAGCTTCGGTGGACAAGCCTACGAGCAGTACTTC. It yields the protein CASSFGGQAYEQYF.

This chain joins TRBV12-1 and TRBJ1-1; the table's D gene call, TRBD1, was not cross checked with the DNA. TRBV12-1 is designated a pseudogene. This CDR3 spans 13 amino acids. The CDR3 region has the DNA TGTGCCAGCAGCATACAGGGTGACACTGAAGCTTTCTTT. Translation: CASSIQGDTEAFF.

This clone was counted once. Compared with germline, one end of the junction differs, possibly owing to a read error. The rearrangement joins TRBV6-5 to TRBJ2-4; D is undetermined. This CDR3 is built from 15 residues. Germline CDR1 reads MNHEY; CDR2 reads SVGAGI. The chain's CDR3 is CASRPSLAAKNSQYF. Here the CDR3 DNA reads TGTGCCAGCAGACCGAGTCTGGCTGCCAAAAACAGTCAGTACTTC.

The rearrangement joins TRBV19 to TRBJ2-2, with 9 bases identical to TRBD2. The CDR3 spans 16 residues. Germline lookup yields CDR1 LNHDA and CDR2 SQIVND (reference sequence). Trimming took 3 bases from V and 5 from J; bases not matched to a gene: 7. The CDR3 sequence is CASSIWAGGRTGELFF. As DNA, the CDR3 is TGTGCCAGTAGTATCTGGGCGGGGGGGCGGACCGGGGAGCTGTTTTTT.

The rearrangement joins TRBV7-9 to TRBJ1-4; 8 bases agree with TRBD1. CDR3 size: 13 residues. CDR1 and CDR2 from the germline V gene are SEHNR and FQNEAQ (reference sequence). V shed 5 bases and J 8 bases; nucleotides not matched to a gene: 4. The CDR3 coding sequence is TGTGCCAGCAGCAAATGGGACAGGGAAAAACTGTTTTTT. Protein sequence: CASSKWDREKLFF.

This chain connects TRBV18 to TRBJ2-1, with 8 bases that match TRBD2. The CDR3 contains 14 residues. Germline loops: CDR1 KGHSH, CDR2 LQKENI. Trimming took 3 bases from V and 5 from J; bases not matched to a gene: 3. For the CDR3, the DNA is TGTGCCAGCTCACCGCAACTAGCGGACAATGAGCAGTTCTTC. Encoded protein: CASSPQLADNEQFF.